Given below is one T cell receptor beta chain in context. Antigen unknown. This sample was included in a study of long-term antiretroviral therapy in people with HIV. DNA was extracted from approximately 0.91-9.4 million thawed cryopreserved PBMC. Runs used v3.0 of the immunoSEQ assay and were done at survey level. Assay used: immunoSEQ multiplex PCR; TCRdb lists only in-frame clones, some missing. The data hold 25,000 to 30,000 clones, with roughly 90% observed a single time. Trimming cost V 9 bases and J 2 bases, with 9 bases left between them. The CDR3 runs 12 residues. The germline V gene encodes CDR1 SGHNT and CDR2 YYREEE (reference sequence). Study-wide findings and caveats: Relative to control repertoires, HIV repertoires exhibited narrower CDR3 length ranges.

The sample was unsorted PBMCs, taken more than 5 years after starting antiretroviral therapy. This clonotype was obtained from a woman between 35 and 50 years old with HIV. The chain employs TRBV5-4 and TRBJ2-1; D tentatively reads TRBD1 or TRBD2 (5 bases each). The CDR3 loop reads CATRDPYNEQFF. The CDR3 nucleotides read TGTGCCACCCGGGACCCCTACAATGAGCAGTTCTTC.